This is a list of T cell receptor beta chains from one sample in a study of blood T cell repertoires in COVID-19. Data came from immunoSEQ multiplex PCR; TCRdb stores just in-frame clones and leaves some out. The sample has about 220,000 clones; more than 65% are singletons. Source material: peripheral blood. These receptors were obtained from a woman in her sixties or seventies with acute or convalescent COVID-19. Each CDR3 is given with its conserved first and last residue. D genes are given only for firm matches. The size entry is marked missing in some rows and otherwise reads once, few, many or a size class.

d_gene | j_gene | v_gene | abundance | CDR3aa | CDR3nt
TRBD2 | TRBJ2-1 | TRBV19 | few | CASSSTSGGLGEQFF | TGTGCCAGTAGTTCGACTAGCGGGGGACTAGGCGAGCAGTTCTTC
. | TRBJ1-1 | TRBV5-4 | . | CASSPSMNTEAFF | TGTGCCAGCAGCCCCTCTATGAACACTGAAGCTTTCTTT
. | TRBJ1-1 | TRBV7-2 | . | CASSTAGGSEAFF | TGTGCCAGCAGCACAGCTGGGGGGTCTGAAGCTTTCTTT
TRBD2 | TRBJ2-1 | TRBV4-2 | . | CASSQDLRSGGEQFF | TGTGCCAGCAGCCAAGATTTACGGAGCGGGGGAGAGCAGTTCTTC
. | TRBJ1-1 | TRBV9 | . | CASSVQGYTEAFF | TGTGCCAGCAGCGTACAGGGGTACACTGAAGCTTTCTTT
. | TRBJ1-2 | TRBV28 | . | CASSLQGGYTF | TGTGCCAGCAGTTTGCAGGGTGGCTACACCTTC
TRBD1 | TRBJ1-4 | TRBV27 | . | CASSPYRGRDEKLFF | TGTGCCAGCAGTCCTTACAGGGGGCGAGATGAAAAACTGTTTTTT
. | TRBJ1-4 | TRBV6-1 | . | CASSETDRPEEKLFF | TGTGCCAGCAGTGAAACCGACCGCCCGGAGGAAAAACTGTTTTTT
TRBD1 | TRBJ1-5 | TRBV29-1 | . | CSVGTGINQPQHF | TGCAGCGTGGGGACAGGGATCAATCAGCCCCAGCATTTT
. | TRBJ1-2 | TRBV28 | few | CASSLQDYGYTF | TGTGCCAGCAGTTTACAGGACTATGGCTACACCTTC
TRBD2 | TRBJ2-3 | TRBV7-2 | . | CASSLGTSGYTDTQYF | TGTGCCAGCAGCTTGGGGACTAGCGGATACACAGATACGCAGTATTTT
. | TRBJ1-2 | TRBV18 | . | CASSPTLVGGYTF | TGTGCCAGCTCACCCACTCTAGTGGGTGGCTACACCTTC
TRBD1 | TRBJ2-7 | TRBV6-1 | . | CASSEVETGASYEQYF | TGTGCCAGCAGTGAAGTCGAGACAGGGGCCTCCTACGAGCAGTACTTC
. | TRBJ1-2 | TRBV19 | . | CASSIPRAGYGYTF | TGTGCCAGTAGTATCCCCCGGGCAGGGTATGGCTACACCTTC
. | TRBJ2-5 | TRBV19 | . | CATFQETQYF | TGTGCCACCTTTCAAGAGACCCAGTACTTC
. | TRBJ1-3 | TRBV6-1 | . | CASSEFTAGNTIYF | TGTGCCAGCAGTGAATTTACAGCCGGAAACACCATATATTTT
TRBD1 | TRBJ1-2 | TRBV6-5 | . | CASSRDRSLGDGYTF | TGTGCCAGCAGCCGGGACAGGTCCCTAGGCGATGGCTACACCTTC
. | TRBJ1-1 | TRBV2 | few | CASSDGEAFF | TGTGCCAGCAGTGACGGGGAAGCTTTCTTT
. | TRBJ1-1 | TRBV5-4 | . | CASSTGITNTEAFF | TGTGCCAGCAGCACAGGGATTACGAACACTGAAGCTTTCTTT
. | TRBJ1-1 | TRBV9 | . | CASSERGQTNTEAFF | TGTGCCAGCAGCGAGAGAGGACAAACGAACACTGAAGCTTTCTTT
TRBD1 | TRBJ1-2 | TRBV13 | . | CASSLGTGGTANYGYTF | TGTGCCAGCAGCCTAGGGACAGGGGGTACGGCTAACTATGGCTACACCTTC
. | TRBJ1-2 | TRBV6-1 | . | CASSEALPGPGYTF | TGTGCCAGCAGTGAAGCGCTTCCAGGGCCAGGCTACACCTTC
. | TRBJ1-1 | TRBV4-2 | . | CASSRRDKNTEAFF | TGTGCCAGCAGCCGCCGGGACAAGAACACTGAAGCTTTCTTT
. | TRBJ2-4 | TRBV7-8 | . | CASSSYPGVDFGIQYF | TGTGCCAGCAGCTCCTATCCGGGGGTAGACTTCGGTATTCAGTACTTC
TRBD1 | TRBJ1-5 | TRBV7-9 | . | CASSSTGADWGNQPQHF | TGTGCCAGCAGCTCGACAGGGGCGGACTGGGGCAATCAGCCCCAGCATTTT
TRBD2 | TRBJ2-5 | TRBV7-7 | . | CASSRVAGGMGTQYF | TGTGCTAGCAGCCGGGTAGCGGGGGGCATGGGGACCCAGTACTTC
TRBD1 | TRBJ1-5 | TRBV7-2 | . | CASRLTGGYNQPQHF | TGTGCCAGCAGACTCACAGGGGGCTACAATCAGCCCCAGCATTTT
TRBD1 | TRBJ1-2 | TRBV7-3 | . | CASSLTGASREPYGYTF | TGTGCCAGCAGCCTCACAGGGGCCTCCCGGGAGCCCTATGGCTACACCTTC
TRBD1 | TRBJ2-5 | TRBV29-1 | . | CSVEGSGQRDQETQYF | TGCAGCGTTGAGGGGTCGGGACAGAGAGACCAAGAGACCCAGTACTTC
. | TRBJ2-5 | TRBV25-1 | few | CASSGFGAGETQYF | TGTGCCAGCAGTGGATTTGGGGCCGGAGAGACCCAGTACTTC
. | TRBJ1-6 | TRBV13 | . | CASSGANSPLHF | TGTGCCAGCAGCGGAGCAAATTCACCCCTCCACTTT